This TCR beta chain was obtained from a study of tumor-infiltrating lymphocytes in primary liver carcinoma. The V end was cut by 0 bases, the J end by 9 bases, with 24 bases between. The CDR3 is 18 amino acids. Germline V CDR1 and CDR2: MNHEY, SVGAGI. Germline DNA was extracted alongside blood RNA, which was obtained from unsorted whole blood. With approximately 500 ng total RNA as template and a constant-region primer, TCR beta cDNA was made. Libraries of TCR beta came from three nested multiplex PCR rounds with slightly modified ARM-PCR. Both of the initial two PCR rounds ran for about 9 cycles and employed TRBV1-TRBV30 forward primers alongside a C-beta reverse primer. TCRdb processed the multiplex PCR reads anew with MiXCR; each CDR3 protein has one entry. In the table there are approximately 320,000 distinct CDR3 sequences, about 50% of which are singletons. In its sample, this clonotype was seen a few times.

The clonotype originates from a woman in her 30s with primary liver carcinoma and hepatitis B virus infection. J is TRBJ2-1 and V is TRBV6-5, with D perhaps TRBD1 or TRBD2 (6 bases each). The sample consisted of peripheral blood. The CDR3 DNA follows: TGTGCCAGCAGTTACTCGAGGGGGGCAGTAAGAAGTCCTAGTGAGCAGTTCTTC. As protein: CASSYSRGAVRSPSEQFF.